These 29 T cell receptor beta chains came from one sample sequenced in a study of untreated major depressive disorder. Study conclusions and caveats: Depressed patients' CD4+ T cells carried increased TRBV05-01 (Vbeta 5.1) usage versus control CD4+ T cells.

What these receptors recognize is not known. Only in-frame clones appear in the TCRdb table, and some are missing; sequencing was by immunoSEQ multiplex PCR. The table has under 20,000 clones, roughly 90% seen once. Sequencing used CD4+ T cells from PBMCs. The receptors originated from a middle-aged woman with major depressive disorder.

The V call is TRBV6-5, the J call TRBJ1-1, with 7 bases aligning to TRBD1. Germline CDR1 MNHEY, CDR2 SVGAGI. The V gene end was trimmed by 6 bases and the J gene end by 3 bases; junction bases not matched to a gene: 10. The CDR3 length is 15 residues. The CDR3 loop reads CASRMQHRGHTEAFF. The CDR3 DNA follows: TGTGCCAGCAGGATGCAACACAGGGGTCACACTGAAGCTTTCTTT.

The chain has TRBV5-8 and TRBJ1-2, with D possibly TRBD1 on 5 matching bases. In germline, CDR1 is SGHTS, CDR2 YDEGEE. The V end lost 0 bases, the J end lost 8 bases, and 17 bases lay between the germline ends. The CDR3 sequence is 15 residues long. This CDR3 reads CASSLGQRDQSGYTF. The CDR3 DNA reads TGTGCCAGCAGCTTGGGACAGAGGGATCAATCAGGCTACACCTTC.

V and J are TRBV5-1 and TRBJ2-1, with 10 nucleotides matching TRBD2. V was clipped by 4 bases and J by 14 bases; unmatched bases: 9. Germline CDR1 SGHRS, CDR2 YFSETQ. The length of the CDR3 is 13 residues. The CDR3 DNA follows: TGCGCCAGCAGCCCCGATAGCGGGGGGACCAAGTTCTTC. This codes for CASSPDSGGTKFF.

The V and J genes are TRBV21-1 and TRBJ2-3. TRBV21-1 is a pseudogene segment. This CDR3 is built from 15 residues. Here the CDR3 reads CASSKEWGIPDTQYF. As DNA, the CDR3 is TGTGCCAGCAGCAAAGAATGGGGGATCCCAGATACGCAGTATTTT.

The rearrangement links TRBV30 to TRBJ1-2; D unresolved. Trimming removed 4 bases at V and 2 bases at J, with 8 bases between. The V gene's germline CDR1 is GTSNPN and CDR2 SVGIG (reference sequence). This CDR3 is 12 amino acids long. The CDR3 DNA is TGTGCCTGGAACAGAGCGAACTATGGCTACACCTTC. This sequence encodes CAWNRANYGYTF.

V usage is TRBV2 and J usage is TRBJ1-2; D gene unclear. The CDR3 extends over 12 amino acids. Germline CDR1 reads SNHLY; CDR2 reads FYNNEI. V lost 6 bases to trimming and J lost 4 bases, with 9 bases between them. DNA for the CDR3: TGTGCCAGCAGCCCAGATCTCTATGGCTACACCTTC. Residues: CASSPDLYGYTF.

For the CDR3, the DNA is TGTGCCAGCAGGTCCTCAGGGGGCTTGACCCTCCACTTT. This sequence encodes CASRSSGGLTLHF. This sequence joins TRBV27 and TRBJ1-6; 8 bases map to TRBD1. The germline gives CDR1 MNHEY, CDR2 SMNVEV (reference sequence). This CDR3 has 13 amino acids. The V gene end was trimmed by 6 bases and the J gene end by 14 bases; junction bases not matched to a gene: 9.

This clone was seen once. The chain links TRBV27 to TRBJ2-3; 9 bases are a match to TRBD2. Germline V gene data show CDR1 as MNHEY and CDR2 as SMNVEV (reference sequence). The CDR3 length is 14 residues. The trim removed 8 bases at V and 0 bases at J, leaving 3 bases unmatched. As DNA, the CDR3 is TGTGCCAGCTCTAGCGGGGCTAGCACAGATACGCAGTATTTT. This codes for CASSSGASTDTQYF.

This chain's CDR3 is CASQERGYEQFF. The CDR3 DNA sequence: TGTGCCAGCCAGGAGCGTGGGTATGAGCAGTTCTTC. The V call is TRBV6-1, the J call TRBJ2-1; D ambiguous. The CDR3 consists of 12 residues. The V end was cut by 8 bases, the J end by 8 bases, with 13 bases between. Germline CDR1 is MNHNS and CDR2 is SASEGT.

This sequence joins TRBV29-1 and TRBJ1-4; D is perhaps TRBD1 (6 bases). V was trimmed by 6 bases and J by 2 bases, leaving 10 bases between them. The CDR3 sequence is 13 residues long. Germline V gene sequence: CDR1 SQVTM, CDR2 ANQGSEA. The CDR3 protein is CSVQGPTNEKLFF. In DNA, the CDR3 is TGCAGCGTCCAGGGGCCCACTAATGAAAAACTGTTTTTT.

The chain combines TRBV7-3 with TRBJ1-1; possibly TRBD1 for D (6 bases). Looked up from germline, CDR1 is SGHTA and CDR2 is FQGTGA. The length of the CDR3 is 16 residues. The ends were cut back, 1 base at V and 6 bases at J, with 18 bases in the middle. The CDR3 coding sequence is TGTGCCAGCAGCTTAAACTCCGGGCCGGGGGGCGCTGAAGCTTTCTTT. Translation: CASSLNSGPGGAEAFF.

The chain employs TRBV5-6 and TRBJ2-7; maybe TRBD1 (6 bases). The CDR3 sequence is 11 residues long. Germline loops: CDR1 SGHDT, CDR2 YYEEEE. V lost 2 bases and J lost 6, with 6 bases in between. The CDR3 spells CASSFRGEQYF. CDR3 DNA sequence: TGTGCCAGCAGCTTCAGGGGCGAGCAGTACTTC. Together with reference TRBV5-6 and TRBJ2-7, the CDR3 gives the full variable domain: DAGVTQSPTHLIKTRGQQVTLRCSPKSGHDTVSWYQQALGQGPQFIFQYYEEEERQRGNFPDRFSGHQFPNYSSELNVNALLLGDSALYLCASSFRGEQYFGPGTRLTVT.

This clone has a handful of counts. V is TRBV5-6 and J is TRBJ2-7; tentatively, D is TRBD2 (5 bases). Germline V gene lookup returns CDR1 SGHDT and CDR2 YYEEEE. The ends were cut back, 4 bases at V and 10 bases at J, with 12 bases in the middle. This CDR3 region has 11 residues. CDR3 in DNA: TGTGCCAGCAGCCAATACGGGGAACAGTACTTC. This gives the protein CASSQYGEQYF.

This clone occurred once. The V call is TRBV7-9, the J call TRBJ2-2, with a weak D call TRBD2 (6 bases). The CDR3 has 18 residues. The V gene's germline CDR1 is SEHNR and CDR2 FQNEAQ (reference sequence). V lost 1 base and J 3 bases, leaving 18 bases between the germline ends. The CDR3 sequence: CASSLGTVRGRYTGELFF. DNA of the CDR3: TGTGCCAGCAGCTTAGGAACGGTTCGGGGGAGGTACACCGGGGAGCTGTTTTTT.

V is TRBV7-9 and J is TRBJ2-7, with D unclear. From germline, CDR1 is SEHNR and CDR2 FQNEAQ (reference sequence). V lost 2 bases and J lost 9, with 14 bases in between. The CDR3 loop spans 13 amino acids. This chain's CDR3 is CASSLRNTGRQYF. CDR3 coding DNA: TGTGCCAGCAGCTTAAGGAATACTGGAAGGCAGTACTTC. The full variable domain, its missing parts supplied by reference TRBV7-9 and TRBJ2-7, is DTGVSQNPRHKITKRGQNVTFRCDPISEHNRLYWYRQTLGQGPEFLTYFQNEAQLEKSRLLSDRFSAERPKGSFSTLEIQRTEQGDSAMYLCASSLRNTGRQYFGPGTRLTVT.

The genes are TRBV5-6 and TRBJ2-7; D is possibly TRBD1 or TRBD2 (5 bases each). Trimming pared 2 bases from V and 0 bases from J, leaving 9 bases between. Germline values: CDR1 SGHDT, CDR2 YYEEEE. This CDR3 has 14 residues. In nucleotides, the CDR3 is TGTGCCAGCAGCTTCGGGACGGACTCCTACGAGCAGTACTTC. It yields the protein CASSFGTDSYEQYF.

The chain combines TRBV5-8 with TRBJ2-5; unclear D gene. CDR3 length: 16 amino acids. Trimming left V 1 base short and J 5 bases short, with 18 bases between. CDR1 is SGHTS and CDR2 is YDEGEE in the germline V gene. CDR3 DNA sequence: TGTGCCAGCAGCTTGCCCGGGTTCTCAACTGGGGAGACCCAGTACTTC. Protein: CASSLPGFSTGETQYF.

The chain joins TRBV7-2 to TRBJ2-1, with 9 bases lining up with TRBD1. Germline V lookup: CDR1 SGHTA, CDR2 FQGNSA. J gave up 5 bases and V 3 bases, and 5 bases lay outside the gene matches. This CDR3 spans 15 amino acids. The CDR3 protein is CASSLPTGGNNEQFF. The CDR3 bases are TGTGCCAGCAGCTTGCCGACAGGGGGTAACAATGAGCAGTTCTTC.

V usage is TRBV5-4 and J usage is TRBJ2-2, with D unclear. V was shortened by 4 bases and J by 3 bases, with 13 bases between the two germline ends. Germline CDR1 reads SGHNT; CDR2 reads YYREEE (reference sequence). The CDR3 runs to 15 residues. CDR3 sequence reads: CASSPLSADTGELFF. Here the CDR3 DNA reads TGTGCCAGCAGCCCTCTTAGTGCGGACACCGGGGAGCTGTTTTTT.

CDR3 DNA: TGTGCCAGCAGCCCCAGAGGAGGAACCTTTGCAACTAATGAAAAACTGTTTTTT. Translated: CASSPRGGTFATNEKLFF. V is TRBV27 and J is TRBJ1-4, with no clear D. V lost 6 bases to trimming and J lost 0 bases, with 20 bases between them. CDR1 and CDR2 from the germline V gene are MNHEY and SMNVEV (reference sequence). The CDR3 totals 18 residues.

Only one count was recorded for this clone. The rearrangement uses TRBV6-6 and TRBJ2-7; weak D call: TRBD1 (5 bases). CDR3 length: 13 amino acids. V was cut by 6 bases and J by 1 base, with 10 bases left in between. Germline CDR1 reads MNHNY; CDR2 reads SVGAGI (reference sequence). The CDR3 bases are TGTGCCAGCAGCAGCAGGGTTTCCTACGAGCAGTACGTC. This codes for CASSSRVSYEQYV.

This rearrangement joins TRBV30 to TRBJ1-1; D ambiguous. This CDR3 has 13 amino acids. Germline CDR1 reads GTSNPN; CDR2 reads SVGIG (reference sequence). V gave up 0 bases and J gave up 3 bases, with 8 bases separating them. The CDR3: CAWSVEADTEAFF. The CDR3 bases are TGTGCCTGGAGTGTAGAAGCGGACACTGAAGCTTTCTTT.

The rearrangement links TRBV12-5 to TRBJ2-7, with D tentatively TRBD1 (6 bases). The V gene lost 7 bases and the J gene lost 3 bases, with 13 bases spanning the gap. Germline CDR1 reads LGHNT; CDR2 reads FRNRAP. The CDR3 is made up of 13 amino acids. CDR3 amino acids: CASAQDSRYEQYV. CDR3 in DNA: TGTGCTAGTGCTCAGGACAGCCGCTACGAGCAGTACGTC.

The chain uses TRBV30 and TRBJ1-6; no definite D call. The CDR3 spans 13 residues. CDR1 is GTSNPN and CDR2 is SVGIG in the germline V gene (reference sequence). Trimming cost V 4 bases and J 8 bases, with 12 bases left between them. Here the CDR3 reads CAWTPVRDSPLHF. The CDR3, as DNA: TGTGCCTGGACCCCGGTAAGGGATTCACCCCTCCACTTT.

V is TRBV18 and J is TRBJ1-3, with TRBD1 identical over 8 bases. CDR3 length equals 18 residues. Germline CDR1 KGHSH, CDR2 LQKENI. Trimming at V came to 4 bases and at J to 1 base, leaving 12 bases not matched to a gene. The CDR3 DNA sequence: TGTGCCAGCTCACTGTCCCGGGACAGGAGTAATTCTGGAAACACCATATATTTT. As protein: CASSLSRDRSNSGNTIYF. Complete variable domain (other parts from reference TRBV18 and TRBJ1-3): NAGVMQNPRHLVRRRGQEARLRCSPMKGHSHVYWYRQLPEEGLKFMVYLQKENIIDESGMPKERFSAEFPKEGPSILRIQQVVRGDSAAYFCASSLSRDRSNSGNTIYFGEGSWLTVV.

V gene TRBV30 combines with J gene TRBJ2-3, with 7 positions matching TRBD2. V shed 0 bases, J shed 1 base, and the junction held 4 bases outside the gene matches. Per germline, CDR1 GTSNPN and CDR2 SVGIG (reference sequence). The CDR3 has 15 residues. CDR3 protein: CAWSVAAGGTDTQYF. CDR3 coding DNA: TGTGCCTGGAGTGTCGCTGCGGGGGGCACAGATACGCAGTATTTT.

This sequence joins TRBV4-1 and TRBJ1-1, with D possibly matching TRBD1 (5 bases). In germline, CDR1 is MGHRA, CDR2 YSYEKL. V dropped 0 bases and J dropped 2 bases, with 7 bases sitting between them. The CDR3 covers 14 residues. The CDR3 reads CASSQDRGNTEAFF. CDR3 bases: TGCGCCAGCAGCCAAGATAGGGGAAACACTGAAGCTTTCTTT.

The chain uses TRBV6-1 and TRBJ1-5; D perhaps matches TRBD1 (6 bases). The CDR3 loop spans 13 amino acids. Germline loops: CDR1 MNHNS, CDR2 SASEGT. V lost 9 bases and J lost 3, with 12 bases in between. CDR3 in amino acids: CASWGRDNQPQHF. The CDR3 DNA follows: TGTGCCAGTTGGGGGCGCGACAATCAGCCCCAGCATTTT.

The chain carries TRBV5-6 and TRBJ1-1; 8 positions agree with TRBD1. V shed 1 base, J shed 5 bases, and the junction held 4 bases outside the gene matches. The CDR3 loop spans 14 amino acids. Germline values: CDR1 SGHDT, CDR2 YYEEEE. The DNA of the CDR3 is TGTGCCAGCAGCTTGTACAGGACAGGGACTGAAGCTTTCTTT. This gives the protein CASSLYRTGTEAFF.